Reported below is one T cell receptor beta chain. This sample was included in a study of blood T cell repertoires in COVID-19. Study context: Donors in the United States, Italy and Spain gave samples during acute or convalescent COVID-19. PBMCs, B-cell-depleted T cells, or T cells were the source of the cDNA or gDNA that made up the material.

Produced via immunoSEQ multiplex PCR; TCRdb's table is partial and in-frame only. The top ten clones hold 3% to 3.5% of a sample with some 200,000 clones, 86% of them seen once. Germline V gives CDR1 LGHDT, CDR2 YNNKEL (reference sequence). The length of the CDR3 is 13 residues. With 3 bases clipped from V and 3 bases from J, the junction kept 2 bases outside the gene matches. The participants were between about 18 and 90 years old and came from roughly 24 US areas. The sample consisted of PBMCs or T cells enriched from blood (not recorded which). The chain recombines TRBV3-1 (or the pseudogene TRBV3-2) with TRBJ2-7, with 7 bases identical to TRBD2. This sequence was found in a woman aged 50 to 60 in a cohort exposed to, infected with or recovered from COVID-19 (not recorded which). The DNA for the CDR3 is TGTGCCAGCAGCCAGGGGGGGATCTACGAGCAGTACTTC. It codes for CASSQGGIYEQYF.